The 30 T cell receptor beta chains listed next were all sequenced from one sample in a study of persistence of HIV-infected CD4 T cells. Antigen specificity for these receptors is unknown. Lysates of CMV-infected fibroblasts at 8 to 10 ug/mL stimulated these cells. Memory cells lacking CD40L and CD69 with high CD45RO were sorted. Sequencing used immunoSEQ version 4 in survey mode. Data came from immunoSEQ multiplex PCR; TCRdb stores just in-frame clones and leaves some out. The data show roughly 41,000 clones, 80% seen once. The sample in question was CD4+ T cells sorted from PBMCs after 18-hour stimulation, obtained from a patient who received antiretroviral therapy. Receptors originate from an adult man with HIV who was CMV-seropositive.

This clone has just one count. The chain joins TRBV5-1 to TRBJ2-2; D is ambiguous. Germline V lookup: CDR1 SGHRS, CDR2 YFSETQ. This CDR3 contains 14 residues. V lost 5 bases, J lost 5 bases, and 13 bases lay in between. The CDR3 sequence is CASRDHGGTGELFF. DNA of the CDR3: TGCGCCAGCAGAGATCATGGTGGAACCGGGGAGCTGTTTTTT. The full variable domain, with the rest looked up from reference TRBV5-1 and TRBJ2-2, is KAGVTQTPRYLIKTRGQQVTLSCSPISGHRSVSWYQQTPGQGLQFLFEYFSETQRNKGNFPGRFSGRQFSNSRSEMNVSTLELGDSALYLCASRDHGGTGELFFGEGSRLTVL.

The rearrangement links TRBV7-2 to TRBJ2-1; 8 bases fit TRBD2. Germline loops: CDR1 SGHTA, CDR2 FQGNSA. The CDR3 has 16 amino acids. The ends lost 1 base at V and 6 bases at J; junction bases unmatched: 8. CDR3 nucleotides: TGTGCCAGCAGCTTAGTCGGTACGGGGGGGTCCAATGAGCAGTTCTTC. This sequence encodes CASSLVGTGGSNEQFF.

This chain uses TRBV5-1 with TRBJ2-1, with D possibly matching TRBD1 (6 bases). V was trimmed by 0 bases and J by 3 bases, leaving 13 bases between them. This CDR3 region has 16 residues. Germline CDR1 is SGHRS and CDR2 is YFSETQ. The CDR3, as DNA: TGCGCCAGCAGCTTGGCATCCGGGACACTCTACAATGAGCAGTTCTTC. This sequence encodes CASSLASGTLYNEQFF.

V is TRBV2 and J is TRBJ2-7; no reliable D call. Germline CDR1 and CDR2: SNHLY and FYNNEI. V was trimmed by 8 bases and J by 3 bases, leaving 11 bases between them. The CDR3 is 12 amino acids. In DNA form, the CDR3 reads TGTGCCAGCCAGCCCCAGAACTACGAGCAGTACTTC. As protein: CASQPQNYEQYF.

The chain combines TRBV7-6 with TRBJ2-1; 7 bases match TRBD1. The J segment lost 9 bases and the V segment lost 4 bases, leaving 6 bases of the junction unmatched. Germline V gene data show CDR1 as SGHVS and CDR2 as FNYEAQ. The CDR3 is made up of 13 amino acids. The CDR3 reads CASSSQGKGEQFF. The CDR3, as DNA: TGTGCCAGCAGCTCACAGGGGAAAGGTGAGCAGTTCTTC.

V gene TRBV19 combines with J gene TRBJ2-7; D is uncertain. The V and J ends lost 1 base and 5 bases respectively, with 12 bases between them. The CDR3 sequence is 14 residues long. The germline CDR1 and CDR2 sequences are LNHDA and SQIVND (reference sequence). This CDR3 reads CASSIVAGRDEQYF. Here the CDR3 DNA reads TGTGCCAGTAGTATAGTGGCAGGCCGGGACGAGCAGTACTTC.

CDR3 residues: CASSVDVGVQDTQYF. CDR3 DNA: TGTGCCAGCAGCGTAGATGTGGGGGTTCAAGATACGCAGTATTTT. This chain links TRBV9 with TRBJ2-3, with D perhaps being TRBD1 or TRBD2 (5 bases each). Germline CDR1 reads SGDLS; CDR2 reads YYNGEE. The CDR3 runs to 15 residues. Trimming took 0 bases from V and 5 from J, leaving 13 bases between them.

This clone was counted only a few times. The chain employs TRBV10-3 and TRBJ1-4; maybe TRBD1 (5 bases). CDR3 length: 14 residues. Trimming pared 0 bases from V and 4 bases from J, leaving 6 bases between. Germline CDR1 is ENHRY and CDR2 is SYGVKD. The CDR3: CAISESTVNEKLFF. CDR3 DNA: TGTGCCATCAGTGAGTCGACAGTTAATGAAAAACTGTTTTTT.

CDR3 in amino acids: CASSESGGTYGYTF. The DNA of the CDR3 is TGTGCCAGCAGTGAATCGGGGGGGACCTATGGCTACACCTTC. The chain recombines TRBV6-1 with TRBJ1-2, with D perhaps matching TRBD1 (5 bases). Germline V gives CDR1 MNHNS, CDR2 SASEGT. Trimming took 2 bases from V and 4 from J, leaving 11 bases between them. The CDR3 is 14 residues long.

CDR3: CASSPGTGVGETQYF. Written as DNA, the CDR3 is TGTGCCAGCAGTCCCGGGACAGGGGTGGGAGAGACCCAGTACTTC. The gene calls are TRBV6-4 and TRBJ2-5; TRBD1 aligns across 10 bases. The CDR3 runs 15 residues. With V trimmed by 5 bases and J by 4 bases, 7 bases remained unmatched. Germline loops: CDR1 MRHNA, CDR2 SNTAGT.

This chain connects TRBV6-1 to TRBJ1-5; D gene uncertain. V lost 0 bases and J 4 bases, leaving 16 bases between the germline ends. CDR3 length equals 17 residues. The V gene's germline CDR1 is MNHNS and CDR2 SASEGT. The CDR3 DNA is TGTGCCAGCAGTGAAGCGCAAGTACCCCGCTCTAATCAGCCCCAGCATTTT. It specifies CASSEAQVPRSNQPQHF.

The chain couples TRBV2 to TRBJ2-5, with 10 bases that match TRBD1. V lost 4 bases, J lost 5 bases, and 4 bases stayed unmatched. The CDR3 has 14 residues. CDR1 is SNHLY and CDR2 is FYNNEI in the germline V gene. For the CDR3, the DNA is TGTGCCAGCAGTGGACAGGGGGCGAGGGAGACCCAGTACTTC. It translates to CASSGQGARETQYF.

This clone was seen just once. The CDR3, as DNA: TGTGCCTGGGGACGACCTACCGGGGAGCTGTTTTTT. Protein sequence: CAWGRPTGELFF. The chain links TRBV30 to TRBJ2-2; D remains ambiguous. CDR3 size: 12 residues. Trimming shortened V by 5 bases and J by 5 bases, and 9 bases separated the two germline ends. From germline, CDR1 is GTSNPN and CDR2 SVGIG (reference sequence).

The rearrangement links TRBV10-3 to TRBJ1-1; a weak D match, TRBD1 (5 bases). The germline gives CDR1 ENHRY, CDR2 SYGVKD. The CDR3 has 13 amino acids. Between the trimmed V and J ends, which lost 5 bases and 0 bases, there was a span of 7 bases. The CDR3 DNA reads as TGTGCCATCAGTAAGACAGTGAACACTGAAGCTTTCTTT. It yields the protein CAISKTVNTEAFF.

The V call is TRBV30, the J call TRBJ1-1, with 8 bases matching TRBD1. The germline V gene has CDR1 GTSNPN and CDR2 SVGIG (reference sequence). The CDR3 runs 14 residues. V was pared by 7 bases and J by 1 base, with 8 bases of the junction left unmatched. The CDR3 bases are TGTGCCTTCACTCACGGACAGGGGAACACTGAAGCTTTCTTT. As protein: CAFTHGQGNTEAFF.

The J gene is TRBJ2-3, the V gene TRBV7-2; TRBD2 agrees at 8 bases. V gave up 7 bases and J gave up 5 bases; unmatched junction bases: 14. The germline V gene has CDR1 SGHTA and CDR2 FQGNSA. This CDR3 has 16 residues. CDR3: CASNLMGSGEGDTQYF. The CDR3 coding sequence is TGTGCCAGCAACCTAATGGGTAGCGGGGAGGGAGATACGCAGTATTTT.

The J gene is TRBJ1-1, the V gene TRBV5-4, with a tentative D call TRBD1 (5 bases). V lost 2 bases, J lost 1 base, and 12 bases lay in between. This CDR3 is built from 15 residues. CDR1 and CDR2 from the germline V gene are SGHNT and YYREEE (reference sequence). This CDR3 reads CASSFYDRPNTEAFF. The CDR3 DNA follows: TGTGCCAGCAGCTTTTATGACAGACCGAACACTGAAGCTTTCTTT. Full variable domain (missing parts from reference TRBV5-4 and TRBJ1-1): ETGVTQSPTHLIKTRGQQVTLRCSSQSGHNTVSWYQQALGQGPQFIFQYYREEENGRGNFPPRFSGLQFPNYSSELNVNALELDDSALYLCASSFYDRPNTEAFFGQGTRLTVV.

The chain carries TRBV4-2 and TRBJ2-3; D perhaps matches TRBD2 (6 bases). CDR3 length: 13 residues. V shed 5 bases and J shed 6 bases, with 12 bases lying between them. Germline CDR1 reads LGHNA; CDR2 reads YNFKEQ. The CDR3 nucleotides read TGTGCCAGCAGCGTGATAGGAGGGGATACGCAGTATTTT. Residues: CASSVIGGDTQYF.

J is TRBJ2-7 and V is TRBV6-2 or TRBV6-3; 8 bases are shared with TRBD1. This CDR3 contains 15 residues. Trimming cost V 5 bases and J 6 bases; bases outside gene matches: 12. Germline V gives CDR1 MNHEY, CDR2 SVGEGT. This CDR3 is CASSRLTGDRGEQYF. CDR3 nucleotides: TGTGCCAGCAGTAGACTGACAGGGGATCGGGGCGAGCAGTACTTC.

The rearrangement joins TRBV11-2 to TRBJ2-7; D is perhaps TRBD1 or TRBD2 (7 bases each). Germline CDR1 SGHAT, CDR2 FQNNGV. Between the trimmed V and J ends, which lost 0 bases and 1 base, there was a span of 19 bases. The CDR3 spans 18 residues. CDR3 residues: CASSLEGGRGPWSYEQYF. DNA of the CDR3: TGTGCCAGCAGCTTAGAAGGAGGGAGGGGGCCTTGGTCCTACGAGCAGTACTTC. The full variable domain, rest sourced from reference TRBV11-2 and TRBJ2-7, is EAGVAQSPRYKIIEKRQSVAFWCNPISGHATLYWYQQILGQGPKLLIQFQNNGVVDDSQLPKDRFSAERLKGVDSTLKIQPAKLEDSAVYLCASSLEGGRGPWSYEQYFGPGTRLTVT.

V and J are TRBV24-1 and TRBJ2-1; D remains ambiguous. Germline-derived CDR1 and CDR2 are KGHDR and SFDVKD. Trimming shortened V by 0 bases and J by 4 bases, and 12 bases separated the two germline ends. This CDR3 is built from 16 residues. CDR3 bases: TGTGCCACCAGTGATTTGAGGGCAGGAAAGTACAATGAGCAGTTCTTC. This codes for CATSDLRAGKYNEQFF.

The chain carries TRBV2 and TRBJ1-5; weak D call: TRBD1 (6 bases). Germline CDR1 reads SNHLY; CDR2 reads FYNNEI. Trimming took 6 bases from V and 5 from J, leaving 14 bases between them. This CDR3 has 14 amino acids. This chain's CDR3 is CASSPDSLYQPQHF. The CDR3 DNA reads as TGTGCCAGCAGCCCGGACAGTTTATATCAGCCCCAGCATTTT.

The V gene is TRBV18, the J gene TRBJ2-5; D is unresolved. V was clipped by 4 bases and J by 2 bases, with 2 bases between them. CDR1 KGHSH and CDR2 LQKENI come from the germline V gene. CDR3 size: 11 residues. The CDR3 is CASSLQETQYF. CDR3 sequence (DNA): TGTGCCAGCTCACTACAAGAGACCCAGTACTTC.

The chain carries TRBV6-6 and TRBJ1-1, with 8 bases matching TRBD1. V gave up 5 bases and J gave up 4 bases; unmatched junction bases: 6. Germline values: CDR1 MNHNY, CDR2 SVGAGI (reference sequence). This CDR3 has 14 residues. The CDR3 protein is CASSGQGRGTEAFF. CDR3 bases: TGTGCCAGCAGTGGACAGGGAAGGGGCACTGAAGCTTTCTTT.

This chain connects TRBV6-6 to TRBJ2-7; D is uncertain. This CDR3 has 13 residues. Trimming stripped 6 bases from V and 2 bases from J, with 11 bases between. The V gene's germline CDR1 is MNHNY and CDR2 SVGAGI (reference sequence). CDR3 in DNA: TGTGCCAGCAGCCGGACCCTTACCTACGAGCAGTACTTC. It translates to CASSRTLTYEQYF.

This chain links TRBV5-1 with TRBJ1-4, with 8 bases that match TRBD1. CDR1 is SGHRS and CDR2 is YFSETQ in the germline V gene. The CDR3 has 14 amino acids. The trim removed 6 bases at V and 5 bases at J, leaving 6 bases unmatched. The CDR3 loop is CASTPTGGNEKLFF. The CDR3, as DNA: TGCGCCAGCACCCCAACAGGGGGAAATGAAAAACTGTTTTTT.

The genes are TRBV3-1 (or the pseudogene TRBV3-2) and TRBJ2-1; D is unresolved. The CDR3 length is 16 residues. The V end was cut by 0 bases, the J end by 2 bases, with 11 bases between. Germline CDR1 reads LGHDT; CDR2 reads YNNKEL (reference sequence). The CDR3: CASSQDEAVTYNEQFF. The CDR3 bases are TGTGCCAGCAGCCAAGATGAGGCAGTAACCTACAATGAGCAGTTCTTC.

The chain joins TRBV6-1 to TRBJ2-3, with 11 bases fitting TRBD1. V dropped 3 bases and J dropped 4; count of bases not matched to a gene: 9. The germline V gene encodes CDR1 MNHNS and CDR2 SASEGT. The CDR3 loop spans 17 amino acids. CDR3 bases: TGTGCCAGCAGTGAGCTCATCGGGACAGGGGGATCAGATACGCAGTATTTT. It specifies CASSELIGTGGSDTQYF.

The chain employs TRBV19 and TRBJ2-1, with no clear D. V lost 2 bases and J lost 0, with 8 bases in between. There are 15 residues in the CDR3. Per the germline V gene, CDR1 is LNHDA and CDR2 is SQIVND (reference sequence). The CDR3 DNA sequence: TGTGCCAGTAGTATACGTGCTAGCTCCTACAATGAGCAGTTCTTC. Amino acid sequence: CASSIRASSYNEQFF.

This clone was seen a handful of times. V is TRBV6-6 and J is TRBJ1-6, with D unclear. Per germline, CDR1 MNHNY and CDR2 SVGAGI (reference sequence). CDR3 length: 12 amino acids. With 7 bases removed from V and 7 bases from J, the gap between germline ends came to 8 bases. The CDR3 sequence is CASTTANSPLHF. CDR3 nucleotides: TGTGCCAGCACCACAGCAAATTCACCCCTCCACTTT.